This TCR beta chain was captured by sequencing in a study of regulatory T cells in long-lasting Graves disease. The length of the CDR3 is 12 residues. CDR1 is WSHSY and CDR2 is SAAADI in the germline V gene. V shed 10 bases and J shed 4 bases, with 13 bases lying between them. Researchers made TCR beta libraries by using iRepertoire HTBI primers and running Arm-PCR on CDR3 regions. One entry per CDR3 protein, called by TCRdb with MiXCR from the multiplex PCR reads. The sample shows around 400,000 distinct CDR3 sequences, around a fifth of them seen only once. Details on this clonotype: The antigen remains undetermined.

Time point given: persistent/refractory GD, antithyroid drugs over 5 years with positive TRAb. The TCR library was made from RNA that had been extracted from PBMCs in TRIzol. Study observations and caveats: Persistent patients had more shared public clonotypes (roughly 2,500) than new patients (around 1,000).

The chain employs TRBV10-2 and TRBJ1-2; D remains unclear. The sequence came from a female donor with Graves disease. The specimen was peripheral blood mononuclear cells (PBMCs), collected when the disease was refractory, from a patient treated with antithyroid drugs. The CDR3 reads CATYYRGYGYTF. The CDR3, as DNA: TGCGCCACCTATTATCGAGGCTATGGCTACACCTTC.